This passage covers 11 T cell receptor beta chains from one sample sequenced in a study of blood T cell repertoires in COVID-19. Libraries were prepared by immunoSEQ multiplex PCR; TCRdb keeps only in-frame clonotypes and omits some of them. This table has approximately 180,000 clones, 75% to 85% appearing once. Sequenced input: PBMCs or T cells enriched from blood (not recorded which). The receptors were sampled from a man aged 50-59 years who had recovered from COVID-19.

The CDR3 sequence: CSVGLRGNQPQHF. DNA for the CDR3: TGCAGCGTTGGTCTTCGAGGCAATCAGCCCCAGCATTTT. The chain carries TRBV29-1 and TRBJ1-5; D not resolved. The CDR3 spans 13 residues. CDR1 SQVTM and CDR2 ANQGSEA come from the germline V gene. V lost 4 bases and J 2 bases, leaving 9 bases between the germline ends.

In this sample, this clone turned up once. The V gene is TRBV3-1 (or the pseudogene TRBV3-2), the J gene TRBJ1-4; 9 positions match TRBD1. Trimming cost V 3 bases and J 8 bases; bases outside gene matches: 10. Germline CDR1 is LGHDT and CDR2 is YNNKEL (reference sequence). CDR3 size: 16 residues. This CDR3 is CASSHFGQGKGEKLFF. The CDR3 DNA is TGTGCCAGCAGCCATTTCGGACAGGGGAAGGGAGAAAAACTGTTTTTT.

J is TRBJ1-6 and V is TRBV15; no reliable D call. The V end was cut by 4 bases, the J end by 6 bases, with 13 bases between. In germline, CDR1 is LNHNV, CDR2 YYDKDF (reference sequence). This CDR3 comprises 15 residues. The DNA for the CDR3 is TGTGCCACCAGCACCCTCACGGTACCTAATTCACCCCTCCACTTT. Protein product: CATSTLTVPNSPLHF.

This chain links TRBV12-5 with TRBJ1-3; 7 bases map to TRBD1. Germline CDR1 LGHNT, CDR2 FRNRAP. The CDR3 sequence is 15 residues long. The V segment lost 6 bases and the J segment 4 bases; nucleotides outside the gene matches: 9. CDR3 region: CASGSTGSPGNTIYF. In DNA form, the CDR3 reads TGTGCTAGTGGGTCGACAGGGAGTCCGGGAAACACCATATATTTT. The entire variable domain, with the rest obtained from reference TRBV12-5 and TRBJ1-3, is as follows: DARVTQTPRHKVTEMGQEVTMRCQPILGHNTVFWYRQTMMQGLELLAYFRNRAPLDDSGMPKDRFSAEMPDATLATLKIQPSEPRDSAVYFCASGSTGSPGNTIYFGEGSWLTVV.

The V call is TRBV4-1, the J call TRBJ2-5; D ambiguous. This CDR3 contains 14 residues. V was pared by 1 base and J by 2 bases, with 8 bases between. Germline V CDR1 and CDR2: MGHRA, YSYEKL. The CDR3 nucleotides are TGCGCCAGCAGCCAAGCTTCTACTCAAGAGACCCAGTACTTC. It is translated as CASSQASTQETQYF.

The rearrangement links TRBV4-1 to TRBJ1-1; unclear D gene. The CDR3 spans 13 residues. Trimming removed 2 bases at V and 1 base at J, with 5 bases between. Germline lookup yields CDR1 MGHRA and CDR2 YSYEKL. CDR3 sequence (DNA): TGCGCCAGCAGCCAAACAGCGAACACTGAAGCTTTCTTT. This translates into CASSQTANTEAFF.

The rearrangement links TRBV5-6 to TRBJ1-1; 9 bases are a match to TRBD1. Germline V gene lookup returns CDR1 SGHDT and CDR2 YYEEEE. The CDR3 loop spans 16 amino acids. Trimming took 3 bases from V and 0 from J; bases not matched to a gene: 6. CDR3 sequence (DNA): TGTGCCAGCAGCTACAGGACAGGGGTTATGAACACTGAAGCTTTCTTT. The encoded protein is CASSYRTGVMNTEAFF.

Of note for this clone: Sequence at one end of the junction differs from germline and may be a read error. V gene TRBV2 combines with J gene TRBJ1-4, with D unresolved. Germline loops: CDR1 SNHLY, CDR2 FYNNEI. The CDR3 has 11 amino acids. This CDR3 reads CASSENYSIVF. The CDR3 nucleotides read TGTGCCAGCAGTGAGAATTATAGCATTGTTTTT.

The rearrangement links TRBV10-3 to TRBJ1-2; TRBD1 agrees at 7 bases. The V gene's germline CDR1 is ENHRY and CDR2 SYGVKD. V trimming: 6 bases; J trimming: 4 bases; junction bases outside the gene matches: 5. The CDR3 has 13 amino acids. The CDR3 region is CAIRQGQFYGYTF. The CDR3 DNA is TGTGCCATCAGACAGGGACAGTTCTATGGCTACACCTTC.

The J gene is TRBJ2-5, the V gene TRBV24-1; 13 bases are shared with TRBD2. V gave up 6 bases and J gave up 5 bases; unmatched junction bases: 8. The CDR3 has 16 amino acids. CDR1 is KGHDR, CDR2 SFDVKD, per germline. The CDR3 nucleotides are TGTGCCACCAGTAAACTAGGGACTAGCGGGACGGAGACCCAGTACTTC. Translating it yields CATSKLGTSGTETQYF.

The chain uses TRBV18 and TRBJ2-7, with 8 nucleotides matching TRBD2. Germline V gene data show CDR1 as KGHSH and CDR2 as LQKENI. V lost 6 bases, J lost 2 bases, and 6 bases stayed unmatched. There are 14 residues in the CDR3. CDR3: CASSPSGPPYEQYF. CDR3 coding DNA: TGTGCCAGCTCGCCTAGCGGGCCCCCCTACGAGCAGTACTTC.